This T cell receptor (beta chain) was identified during a study of blood T cell repertoires in COVID-19. A single count supports this clone. Trimming pared 5 bases from V and 0 bases from J, leaving 11 bases between. Germline loops: CDR1 MDHEN, CDR2 SYDVKM. The CDR3 runs to 15 residues. Only in-frame clones appear in the TCRdb table, and some are missing; sequencing was by immunoSEQ multiplex PCR. In the table there are about 110,000 clones, approximately 83% of which are singletons. The source of this sequence is a woman between 70 and 85 years old with acute or convalescent COVID-19. V is TRBV28 and J is TRBJ2-1; a possible D gene is TRBD2 (5 bases). Sequencing was done on a sample of peripheral blood. The CDR3 nucleotides are TGTGCCAGCAGTAAGTGGAGCGGCTCCTACAATGAGCAGTTCTTC. Translated: CASSKWSGSYNEQFF.